The clone carrying this T cell receptor (beta chain) was counted only a few times. The antigen is not known. TCR cDNA was made by 5'RACE template switching, adding a universal primer site and UMIs. MiXCR, applied by TCRdb to the 5' RACE reads, yields one record per CDR3 protein. The data hold about 510,000 distinct CDR3 sequences, with 21% observed a single time. This sample was taken from a study of T cells after yellow fever vaccination. Study summary: Low-cell-number fractions were prepared with SMART-Seq v4 Ultra Low Input. Study conclusions and caveats: Post-booster samples contained most primary-vaccination clones (approximately 96% CD4, 88% CD8). Contamination by abundant bulk-population clonotypes could be present in FACS-sorted repertoires.

Germline values: CDR1 ENHRY, CDR2 SYGVKD. The CDR3 runs to 14 residues. The V and J ends lost 4 bases and 5 bases respectively, with 13 bases between them. Sequenced material: PBMCs, taken 20 to 25 days after the first yellow fever vaccination. This sequence originates from a man in his late teens or twenties who received the YFV17D yellow fever vaccine. This sequence joins TRBV10-3 and TRBJ2-3; a weak D match, TRBD1 (5 bases). CDR3 sequence: CAISGTRVRDTQYF. CDR3 in DNA: TGTGCCATCAGTGGAACCAGGGTGAGAGATACGCAGTATTTT.